Listed below are T cell receptor beta chains from one sample, sequenced in a study of blood T cell repertoires in COVID-19. Only in-frame clones appear in the TCRdb table, and some are missing; sequencing was by immunoSEQ multiplex PCR. The sample contains approximately 210,000 clones, more than 75% of which appear only once. The sequenced material came from PBMCs or T cells enriched from blood (not recorded which). These receptors originate from a man under 40 with acute COVID-19. Both conserved end residues are part of each CDR3. The D gene is left open where the match is weak. Part of the rows lack a size; the others show once, few, many or a class for expanded clones.

v_gene	j_gene	d_gene	abundance	CDR3nt	CDR3aa
TRBV12-3/TRBV12-4	TRBJ1-4	TRBD1	-	TGTGCCAGCCAACAGGGGGCCGTTGAAAAACTGTTTTTT	CASQQGAVEKLFF
TRBV7-9	TRBJ1-1	TRBD1	-	TGTGCCAGCAGCAGGGGGCGGATCACTGAAGCTTTCTTT	CASSRGRITEAFF
TRBV3-1/TRBV3-2	TRBJ1-2	-	-	TGTGCCAGCAGCCACGGATTGGGGAGTAACTATGGCTACACCTTC	CASSHGLGSNYGYTF
TRBV7-2	TRBJ1-2	-	-	TGTGCCAGCAGCACTCAATCAGGGTATGGCTACACCTTC	CASSTQSGYGYTF
TRBV18	TRBJ1-2	-	-	TGTGCCAGCTCACCCAACATCCAGGTCTATGGCTACACCTTC	CASSPNIQVYGYTF
TRBV6-2/TRBV6-3	TRBJ1-4	-	-	TGTGCCAGCAGTTACCGGGGGGCTTCTAATGAAAAACTGTTTTTT	CASSYRGASNEKLFF
TRBV5-1	TRBJ1-4	-	-	TGCGCCAGCAGAGGGGATCTCGAAGAAAAACTGTTTTTT	CASRGDLEEKLFF
TRBV5-5	TRBJ2-5	TRBD2	once	TGTGCCAGCAGCCTGATTAGCGGGGGGGCCTTTCGGGAGACCCAGTACTTC	CASSLISGGAFRETQYF
TRBV2	TRBJ1-4	TRBD1	-	TGTGCCAGCAGTGTTGCTTGGGAACAGGGGACGTTT	CASSVAWEQGTF
TRBV11-2	TRBJ2-4	TRBD1	-	TGTGCCAGCAGCTTAACAGGGGAGGCCAAAAACATTCAGTACTTC	CASSLTGEAKNIQYF
TRBV5-1	TRBJ2-6	TRBD1	-	TGCGCCAGCAGCTTGGGAGGGACAGGGACCTCTGGGGCCAACGTCCTGACTTTC	CASSLGGTGTSGANVLTF
TRBV11-2	TRBJ2-1	-	few	TGTGCCAGCAGCTACTTGTGGGGCGGGGGCGATGAGCAGTTCTTC	CASSYLWGGGDEQFF
TRBV27	TRBJ2-3	TRBD2	once	TGTGCCAGCAGGGGACTAGCAGATACGCAGTATTTT	CASRGLADTQYF
TRBV28	TRBJ2-7	-	-	TGTGCCAGCAGGGGCCCGAGCTCCTACGAGCAGTACTTC	CASRGPSSYEQYF
TRBV6-5	TRBJ1-2	-	-	TGTGCCAGCAGTTACTCGAGCAGGGGCTATGGCTACACCTTC	CASSYSSRGYGYTF
TRBV15	TRBJ2-7	TRBD2	-	TGTGCCACCAGCAGGGCAGCCCAGCGGGGAGACGAGCAGTACTTC	CATSRAAQRGDEQYF
TRBV13	TRBJ2-3	TRBD2	-	TGTGCCAGCAGCCCTCTAGCGGGGGGCACCACAGATACGCAGTATTTT	CASSPLAGGTTDTQYF
TRBV6-1	TRBJ1-2	-	once	TGTGCCAGCAGTGAGAACCCCGGGACACTGAATGGCTACACCTTC	CASSENPGTLNGYTF
TRBV5-1	TRBJ2-5	TRBD1	once	TGCGCCAGCAGCGTCGGACAGGGGAGGGAGACCCAGTACTTC	CASSVGQGRETQYF
TRBV2	TRBJ1-2	TRBD1	-	TGTGCCAGCAGTGGTCTAGGGGGCAGGGATGGCTACACCTTC	CASSGLGGRDGYTF
TRBV4-1	TRBJ1-2	-	-	TGCGCCAGCAGCCAAGATCATCCGGGTCGCTATGGCTACACCTTC	CASSQDHPGRYGYTF
TRBV6-1	TRBJ1-2	TRBD1	-	TGTGCCAGCAGTGAAGAGGCAGGGGGCTATGGCTACACCTTC	CASSEEAGGYGYTF
TRBV6-5	TRBJ1-1	-	-	TGTGCCAGCTGCGGACAGACGAACACTGAAGCTTTCTTT	CASCGQTNTEAFF
TRBV11-2	TRBJ1-6	-	once	TGTGCCAGCAGCTTACACGGGGGTAATTCACCCCTCCACTTT	CASSLHGGNSPLHF
TRBV13	TRBJ1-2	-	-	TGTGCCAGCAGCGCGGGGGGTGTCTATGGCTACACCTTC	CASSAGGVYGYTF
TRBV4-1	TRBJ1-2	-	-	TGCGCCAGCAGCCCTCGGGGCGGGGGGCAGAGCTATGGCTACACCTTC	CASSPRGGGQSYGYTF
TRBV30	TRBJ2-1	-	-	TGTGCCTGGAGTGTACAGGGTCATGAGCAGTTCTTC	CAWSVQGHEQFF
TRBV2	TRBJ2-7	-	-	TGTGCCAGCCGCCGGAGTGATCGCTCCTACGAGCAGTACTTC	CASRRSDRSYEQYF
TRBV3-1/TRBV3-2	TRBJ1-2	-	-	TGTGCCAGCAGCCAAGGCGGGGACCTCTATGGCTACACCTTC	CASSQGGDLYGYTF
TRBV19	TRBJ1-4	TRBD1	-	TGTGCCAGTAGGGGGACAGTGAGCGAAAAACTGTTTTTT	CASRGTVSEKLFF
TRBV4-2	TRBJ2-7	TRBD1	-	TGTGCCAGCAGCCCAAACAGGGGAAACTACGAGCAGTACTTC	CASSPNRGNYEQYF
TRBV30	TRBJ1-2	TRBD1	-	TGTGCCTTTAAAACAGGGGGCGGGAACTATGGCTACACCTTC	CAFKTGGGNYGYTF
TRBV7-6	TRBJ1-6	TRBD1	-	TGTGCCAGCAGCATTAACAGGGGGCGTTCACCCCTCCACTTT	CASSINRGRSPLHF
TRBV9	TRBJ2-1	-	-	TGTGCCAGCAGCGTATCTAATGAGCAGTTCTTC	CASSVSNEQFF
TRBV9	TRBJ1-2	TRBD1	-	TGTGCCAGCAGCGACCACCGGGACAGCTATGGCTACACCTTC	CASSDHRDSYGYTF
TRBV4-1	TRBJ2-3	TRBD1	-	TGCGCCAGCAGCGGTCGGGACAGAGGCACAGATACGCAGTATTTT	CASSGRDRGTDTQYF
TRBV12-5	TRBJ2-7	TRBD1	once	TGTGCTAGTGGTCCGACAGGGAACCCCTACGAGCAGTACTTC	CASGPTGNPYEQYF
TRBV2	TRBJ1-1	-	-	TGTGCCAGCAGTTCTACAGGAACCACTGAAGCTTTCTTT	CASSSTGTTEAFF
TRBV30	TRBJ1-2	-	-	TGTGCCTGGAGTAAGGACACTAACTATGGCTACACCTTC	CAWSKDTNYGYTF